The 22 T cell receptor beta chains listed next were all sequenced from one sample in a study of blood T cell repertoires in COVID-19. Sequencing was performed with immunoSEQ multiplex PCR; in TCRdb, only in-frame clones are kept and a portion is missing. Among fewer than 350,000 clones listed, around 86% were seen once. The specimen sequenced was peripheral blood. The receptors were sampled from a woman aged 60-75 years with active or convalescent COVID-19.

This sequence joins TRBV2 and TRBJ1-1; unclear D gene. There are 14 residues in the CDR3. Germline V gene data show CDR1 as SNHLY and CDR2 as FYNNEI. Deletions cut 2 bases from V and 2 bases from J, with 9 bases between. CDR3 amino acids: CASSERGGNTEAFF. The DNA for the CDR3 is TGTGCCAGCAGTGAACGGGGAGGAAACACTGAAGCTTTCTTT.

The chain employs TRBV9 and TRBJ2-3; 8 bases fit TRBD2. The CDR3 contains 15 residues. Germline loops: CDR1 SGDLS, CDR2 YYNGEE. The junction had 6 bases not matched to a gene; V was cut back by 0 bases and J by 6 bases. The CDR3 is CASSVDRGGPDTQYF. DNA of the CDR3: TGTGCCAGCAGCGTAGATCGGGGGGGCCCGGATACGCAGTATTTT.

V and J are TRBV9 and TRBJ2-3; maybe TRBD2 (6 bases). V was clipped by 5 bases and J by 2 bases, with 9 bases between them. Germline V CDR1 and CDR2: SGDLS, YYNGEE. CDR3 length: 13 amino acids. The CDR3 here is CASRRGYTDTQYF. CDR3 nucleotide sequence: TGTGCCAGCAGGCGGGGCTACACAGATACGCAGTATTTT. The variable domain in full, with the rest retrieved from reference TRBV9 and TRBJ2-3, is DSGVTQTPKHLITATGQRVTLRCSPRSGDLSVYWYQQSLDQGLQFLIQYYNGEERAKGNILERFSAQQFPDLHSELNLSSLELGDSALYFCASRRGYTDTQYFGPGTRLTVL.

The chain carries TRBV2 and TRBJ2-5, with 9 bases matching TRBD1. Germline V CDR1 and CDR2: SNHLY, FYNNEI. There are 13 residues in the CDR3. V trimming: 4 bases; J trimming: 6 bases; junction bases outside the gene matches: 3. The CDR3 DNA is TGTGCCAGCAGTGGACAGGGGGGGAAGACCCAGTACTTC. It is translated as CASSGQGGKTQYF. The whole variable domain, filled in from reference TRBV2 and TRBJ2-5, reads EPEVTQTPSHQVTQMGQEVILRCVPISNHLYFYWYRQILGQKVEFLVSFYNNEISEKSEIFDDQFSVERPDGSNFTLKIRSTKLEDSAMYFCASSGQGGKTQYFGPGTRLLVL.

The V and J genes are TRBV11-2 and TRBJ2-7; 9 nucleotides agree with TRBD2. This CDR3 is 14 amino acids long. J gave up 6 bases and V 6 bases, and 9 bases lay outside the gene matches. Germline loops: CDR1 SGHAT, CDR2 FQNNGV. The CDR3 here is CASRSISGGFEQYF. The DNA of the CDR3 is TGTGCCAGCAGGTCTATTAGCGGGGGCTTCGAGCAGTACTTC.

V usage is TRBV2 and J usage is TRBJ2-3; a weak D match, TRBD1 (6 bases). Per germline, CDR1 SNHLY and CDR2 FYNNEI. CDR3 size: 14 residues. With 4 bases removed from V and 2 bases from J, the gap between germline ends came to 10 bases. DNA for the CDR3: TGTGCCAGCAGTGCTGGACAGTTCACAGATACGCAGTATTTT. Translated, it gives CASSAGQFTDTQYF.

This clone was seen repeatedly, ten times or more. This rearrangement joins TRBV2 to TRBJ1-1; 9 nucleotides agree with TRBD1. Germline CDR1 and CDR2: SNHLY and FYNNEI. V was pared by 5 bases and J by 3 bases, with 10 bases of the junction left unmatched. This CDR3 is 16 amino acids long. CDR3 sequence (DNA): TGTGCCAGCAGTTACCGGGACAGGGTAAGGGACACTGAAGCTTTCTTT. It yields the protein CASSYRDRVRDTEAFF.

The chain joins TRBV5-1 to TRBJ1-2; tentative D call: TRBD1 (6 bases). V was shortened by 4 bases and J by 2 bases, with 18 bases between the two germline ends. The germline CDR1 and CDR2 sequences are SGHRS and YFSETQ. The CDR3 consists of 16 residues. CDR3 in DNA: TGCGCCAGCAGCCTATCGCAAGGGACAACAAACTATGGCTACACCTTC. Encoded protein: CASSLSQGTTNYGYTF.

J is TRBJ2-1 and V is TRBV7-3, with D unresolved. The CDR3 extends over 13 amino acids. Germline V gene data show CDR1 as SGHTA and CDR2 as FQGTGA. With 2 bases removed from V and 4 bases from J, the gap between germline ends came to 6 bases. DNA for the CDR3: TGTGCCAGCAGCTTAGTCCGGTACAATGAGCAGTTCTTC. This encodes CASSLVRYNEQFF. Full variable domain (rest looked up from reference TRBV7-3 and TRBJ2-1): GAGVSQTPSNKVTEKGKYVELRCDPISGHTALYWYRQSLGQGPEFLIYFQGTGAADDSGLPNDRFFAVRPEGSVSTLKIQRTERGDSAVYLCASSLVRYNEQFFGPGTRLTVL.

This clone has a count of ten or more. The J gene is TRBJ1-4, the V gene TRBV5-4; 9 bases are shared with TRBD1. Germline-derived CDR1 and CDR2 are SGHNT and YYREEE (reference sequence). V shed 4 bases, J shed 8 bases, and the junction held 6 bases outside the gene matches. The CDR3 is 14 amino acids. CDR3 DNA sequence: TGTGCCAGCAGCCACGGGACAGGGAAGGAAAAACTGTTTTTT. It is translated as CASSHGTGKEKLFF.

The CDR3 nucleotides read TGTGCCAGCAGCCCGACTAGCGGGGGGACTCATACGCAGTATTTT. As protein: CASSPTSGGTHTQYF. This chain joins TRBV9 and TRBJ2-3, with TRBD2 matching over 13 bases. Trimming removed 4 bases from V and 7 bases from J; junction bases left unmatched: 6. There are 15 residues in the CDR3. In germline, CDR1 is SGDLS, CDR2 YYNGEE.

The chain couples TRBV10-3 to TRBJ2-1, with 11 bases lining up with TRBD2. The germline CDR1 and CDR2 sequences are ENHRY and SYGVKD. This CDR3 spans 16 amino acids. V lost 6 bases, J lost 4 bases, and 8 bases stayed unmatched. The CDR3 reads CAISRDLAGGYNEQFF. CDR3 sequence (DNA): TGTGCCATCAGCCGGGATCTAGCGGGGGGATACAATGAGCAGTTCTTC.

Only one count was recorded for this clone. The J gene is TRBJ2-1, the V gene TRBV29-1, with 8 positions matching TRBD2. CDR1 is SQVTM and CDR2 is ANQGSEA in the germline V gene. The CDR3 runs to 14 residues. The J segment lost 3 bases and the V segment lost 6 bases, leaving 7 bases of the junction unmatched. The CDR3 loop reads CSVTRGGLYNEQFF. The CDR3 DNA follows: TGCAGCGTCACCCGGGGGGGCCTCTACAATGAGCAGTTCTTC.

The genes are TRBV6-4 and TRBJ1-6; 9 positions match TRBD1. V lost 7 bases to trimming and J lost 8 bases; unmatched junction nucleotides: 6. This CDR3 contains 14 residues. CDR1 MRHNA and CDR2 SNTAGT come from the germline V gene. CDR3 amino acids: CASTPDRGDSPLHF. Written as DNA, the CDR3 is TGTGCCAGCACCCCAGACAGGGGGGATTCACCCCTCCACTTT.

This chain joins TRBV2 and TRBJ2-7; 7 nucleotides line up with TRBD2. The CDR3 length is 15 residues. Germline loops: CDR1 SNHLY, CDR2 FYNNEI. J was trimmed by 4 bases and V by 6 bases; bases with no gene match: 12. CDR3 protein: CASRRSGAPTYEQYF. The CDR3 DNA reads TGTGCCAGCAGACGAAGCGGGGCGCCAACGTACGAGCAGTACTTC.

V usage is TRBV7-2 and J usage is TRBJ2-1; tentatively, D is TRBD1 (6 bases). Germline CDR1 and CDR2: SGHTA and FQGNSA. This CDR3 comprises 16 residues. V lost 7 bases and J lost 1, with 17 bases in between. The CDR3, as DNA: TGTGCCAGCAAGAGGGCGCACAGGGAGTCCTACAATGAGCAGTTCTTC. Amino acids: CASKRAHRESYNEQFF.

Turning to this clone: At one of its ends the junction is not consistent with the germline gene, which may arise from a read error. The CDR3 coding sequence is TGTGCCAGCAGCCAAGAGACGGGGAACTCTGAAGCTTTCTTT. Protein: CASSQETGNSEAFF. This chain links TRBV14 with TRBJ1-1; D is unclear. Germline CDR1 SGHDN, CDR2 FVKESK. The CDR3 length is 14 residues.

The chain recombines TRBV6-5 with TRBJ2-1, with D perhaps TRBD1 (6 bases). Germline CDR1 is MNHEY and CDR2 is SVGAGI. There are 12 residues in the CDR3. V lost 7 bases and J 4 bases, leaving 8 bases between the germline ends. CDR3 DNA sequence: TGTGCCAGCATGGACAGTTACAATGAGCAGTTCTTC. It is translated as CASMDSYNEQFF.

This rearrangement joins TRBV7-2 to TRBJ2-3; a weak D match, TRBD2 (6 bases). Germline lookup yields CDR1 SGHTA and CDR2 FQGNSA. Trimming removed 1 base from V and 0 bases from J, with 8 bases in between. The CDR3 length is 15 residues. CDR3 coding DNA: TGTGCCAGCAGCTTAGGCGGGGTAAGCACAGATACGCAGTATTTT. Protein sequence: CASSLGGVSTDTQYF.

This sequence joins TRBV14 and TRBJ2-1; D possibly corresponds to TRBD1 (6 bases). CDR3 length: 14 residues. Trimming took 2 bases from V and 9 from J, leaving 14 bases between them. Germline V lookup: CDR1 SGHDN, CDR2 FVKESK. This CDR3 reads CASSQPQGFGEQFF. For the CDR3, the DNA is TGTGCCAGCAGCCAACCACAGGGATTCGGTGAGCAGTTCTTC.

The chain carries TRBV7-9 and TRBJ2-5; TRBD2 matches 12 bases. Per the germline V gene, CDR1 is SEHNR and CDR2 is FQNEAQ (reference sequence). The length of the CDR3 is 17 residues. The trim removed 1 base at V and 5 bases at J, leaving 8 bases unmatched. CDR3 DNA sequence: TGTGCCAGCAGCTTAGTTCGACTAGCGGGGGCCGGGGAGACCCAGTACTTC. It is translated as CASSLVRLAGAGETQYF.

This clone has just one count. The gene calls are TRBV6-2 or TRBV6-3 and TRBJ2-4, with 7 bases identical to TRBD2. CDR1 and CDR2 from the germline V gene are MNHEY and SVGEGT. This CDR3 has 16 residues. With V trimmed by 3 bases and J by 6 bases, 11 bases remained unmatched. The CDR3 bases are TGTGCCAGCAGTTATGGGGGAGGGCGGGGGACAAACATTCAGTACTTC. Translation: CASSYGGGRGTNIQYF.